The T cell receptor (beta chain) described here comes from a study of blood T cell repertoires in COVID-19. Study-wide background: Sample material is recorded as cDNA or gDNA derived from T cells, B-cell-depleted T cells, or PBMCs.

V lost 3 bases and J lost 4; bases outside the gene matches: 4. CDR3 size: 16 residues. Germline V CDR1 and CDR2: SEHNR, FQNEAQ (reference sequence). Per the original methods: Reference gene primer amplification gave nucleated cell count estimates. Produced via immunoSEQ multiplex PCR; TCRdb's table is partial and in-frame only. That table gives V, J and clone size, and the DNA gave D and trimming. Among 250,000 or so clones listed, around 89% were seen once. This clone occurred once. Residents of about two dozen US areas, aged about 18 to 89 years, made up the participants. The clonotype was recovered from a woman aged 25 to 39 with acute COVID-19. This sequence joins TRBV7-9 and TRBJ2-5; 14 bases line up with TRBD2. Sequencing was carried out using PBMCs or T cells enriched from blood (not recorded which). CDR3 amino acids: CASSLGTSGSGETQYF. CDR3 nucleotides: TGTGCCAGCAGCTTGGGGACTAGCGGGAGCGGAGAGACCCAGTACTTC.